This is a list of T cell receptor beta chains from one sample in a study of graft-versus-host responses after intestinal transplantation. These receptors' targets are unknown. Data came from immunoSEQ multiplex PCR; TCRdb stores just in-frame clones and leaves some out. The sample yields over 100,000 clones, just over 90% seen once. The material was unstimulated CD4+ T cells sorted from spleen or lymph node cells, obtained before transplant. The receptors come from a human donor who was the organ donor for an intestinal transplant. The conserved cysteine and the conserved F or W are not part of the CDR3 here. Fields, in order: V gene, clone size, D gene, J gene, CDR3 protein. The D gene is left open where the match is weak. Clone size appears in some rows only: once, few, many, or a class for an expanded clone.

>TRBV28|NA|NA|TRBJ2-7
ASSSTGSGRSYEQY
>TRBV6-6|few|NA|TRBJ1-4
ASSRLVDEKLF
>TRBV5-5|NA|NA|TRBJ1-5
ASSVRWASNQPQH
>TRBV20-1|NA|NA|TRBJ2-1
SLRVDEQF
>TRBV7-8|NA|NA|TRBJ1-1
ASSSRGGNTEAF
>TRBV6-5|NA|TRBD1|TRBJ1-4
ASRDRGGKLF
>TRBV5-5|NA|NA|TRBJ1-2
ASSGPIVSNYGYT
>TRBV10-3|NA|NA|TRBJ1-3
AITKDSAGNTIY
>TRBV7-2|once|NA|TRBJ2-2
ASSSKTQGPGELF
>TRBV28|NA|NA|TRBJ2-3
ASSTTGWGRSPDTQY